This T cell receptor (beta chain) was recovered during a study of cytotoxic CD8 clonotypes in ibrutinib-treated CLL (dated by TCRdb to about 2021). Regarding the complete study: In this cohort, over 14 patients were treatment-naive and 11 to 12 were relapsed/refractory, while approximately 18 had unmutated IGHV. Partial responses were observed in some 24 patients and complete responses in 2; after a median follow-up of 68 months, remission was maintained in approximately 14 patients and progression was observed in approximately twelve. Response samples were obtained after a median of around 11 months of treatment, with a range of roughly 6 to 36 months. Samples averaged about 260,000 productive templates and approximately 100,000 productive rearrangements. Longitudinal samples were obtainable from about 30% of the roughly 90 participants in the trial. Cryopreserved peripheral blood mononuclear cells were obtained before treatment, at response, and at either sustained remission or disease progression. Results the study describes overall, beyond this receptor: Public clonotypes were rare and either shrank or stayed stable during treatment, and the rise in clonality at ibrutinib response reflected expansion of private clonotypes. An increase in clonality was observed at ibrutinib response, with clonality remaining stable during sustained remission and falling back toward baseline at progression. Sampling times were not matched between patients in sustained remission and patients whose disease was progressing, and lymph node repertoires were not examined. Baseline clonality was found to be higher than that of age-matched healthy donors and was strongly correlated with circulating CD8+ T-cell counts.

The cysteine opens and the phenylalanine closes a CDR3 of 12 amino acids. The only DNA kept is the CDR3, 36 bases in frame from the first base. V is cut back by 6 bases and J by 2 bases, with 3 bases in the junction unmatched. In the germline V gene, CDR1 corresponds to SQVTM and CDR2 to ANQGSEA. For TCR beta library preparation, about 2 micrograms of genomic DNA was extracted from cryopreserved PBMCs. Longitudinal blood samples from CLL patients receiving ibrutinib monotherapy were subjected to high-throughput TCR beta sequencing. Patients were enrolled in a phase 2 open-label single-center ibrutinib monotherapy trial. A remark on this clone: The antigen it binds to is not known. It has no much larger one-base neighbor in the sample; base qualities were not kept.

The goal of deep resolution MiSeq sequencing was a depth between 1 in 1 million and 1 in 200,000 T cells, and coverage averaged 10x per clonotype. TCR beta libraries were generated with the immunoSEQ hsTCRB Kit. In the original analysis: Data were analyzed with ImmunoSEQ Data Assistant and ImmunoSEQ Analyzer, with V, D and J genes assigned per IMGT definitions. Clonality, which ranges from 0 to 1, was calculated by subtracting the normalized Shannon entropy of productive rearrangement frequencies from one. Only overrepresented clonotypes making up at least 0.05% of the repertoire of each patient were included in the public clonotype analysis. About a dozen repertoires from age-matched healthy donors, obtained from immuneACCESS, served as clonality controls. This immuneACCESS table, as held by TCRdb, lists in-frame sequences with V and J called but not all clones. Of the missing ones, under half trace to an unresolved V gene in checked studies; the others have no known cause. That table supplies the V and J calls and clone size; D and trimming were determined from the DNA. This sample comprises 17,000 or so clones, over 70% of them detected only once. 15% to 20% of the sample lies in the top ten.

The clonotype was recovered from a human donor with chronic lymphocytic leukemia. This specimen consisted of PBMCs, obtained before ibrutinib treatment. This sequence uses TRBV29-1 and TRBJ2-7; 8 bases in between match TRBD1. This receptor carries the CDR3 CSVVQGAYEQYF. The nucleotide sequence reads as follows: TGCAGCGTGGTACAGGGGGCCTACGAGCAGTACTTC.